The subject of this entry is one T cell receptor (beta chain). The method was immunoSEQ multiplex PCR; TCRdb's version includes in-frame clones alone and lacks a portion of them. Of about 140,000 clones listed, around 88% were seen once; the top ten hold roughly 3.8%. The data stem from a study of T cell responses to AZD1222 COVID-19 vaccine. Trimming cost V 5 bases and J 4 bases; bases outside gene matches: 4. The CDR3 extends over 13 amino acids. Germline lookup yields CDR1 SGHVS and CDR2 FNYEAQ. The chain joins TRBV7-6 to TRBJ1-2; TRBD1 matches at 7 bases. The TCR was taken from an adult in good health. Sequences were derived from peripheral blood, sampled on day 0 of AZD1222 vaccination. In DNA, the CDR3 is TGTGCCAGCAGCCAGGGGGTCGGCTATGGCTACACCTTC. Its translation is CASSQGVGYGYTF.